The 21 T cell receptor beta chains in this list originate from one sample, sequenced in a study of blood T cell repertoires in COVID-19 (dated by TCRdb to 2020 to 2022). Receptor amplification or capture employed the immunoSEQ multiplex PCR assay. TCRdb re-hosts the immuneACCESS table, in-frame sequences only. Its copies lack some clones; in the studies checked, an unresolved V gene accounts for under half of them, and the cause for the rest is not known. This sample holds approximately 230,000 clones; approximately 80% were observed only once. 20% of the sample is taken by the ten largest. The sequencing input was peripheral blood. The receptors here all came from a man aged 25 to 40 with active or convalescent COVID-19.

The rearrangement links TRBV20-1 to TRBJ1-2, with 9 positions matching TRBD1. This CDR3 is built from 16 residues. V shed 3 bases, J shed 2 bases, and the junction held 10 bases outside the gene matches. CDR1 is DFQATT and CDR2 is SNEGSKA in the germline V gene (reference sequence). The CDR3, as DNA: TGCAGTGCTAGTTCGGATACCGGGACAGGGAACTATGGCTACACCTTC. It translates to CSASSDTGTGNYGYTF.

The gene calls are TRBV18 and TRBJ1-4; the match to TRBD1 covers 9 bases. The CDR3 runs 14 residues. Germline-derived CDR1 and CDR2 are KGHSH and LQKENI. V lost 5 bases, J lost 8 bases, and 6 bases stayed unmatched. Here the CDR3 reads CASSAWDRDEKLFF. The CDR3, as DNA: TGTGCCAGCTCAGCCTGGGACAGGGACGAAAAACTGTTTTTT.

The chain couples TRBV21-1 to TRBJ2-1; TRBD1 is taken as the D call from the table, unchecked against the DNA. TRBV21-1 has pseudogene status. The CDR3 is 19 residues long. The CDR3: CASSKVWGSEDRAYNEQFF. The CDR3, as DNA: TGTGCCAGCAGCAAAGTATGGGGATCCGAGGACAGGGCATACAATGAGCAGTTCTTC.

The V gene is TRBV6-2 or TRBV6-3, the J gene TRBJ2-7; possibly TRBD1 for D (5 bases). V was clipped by 5 bases and J by 6 bases, with 8 bases between them. Germline CDR1 is MNHEY and CDR2 is SVGEGT. The CDR3 length is 11 residues. CDR3 amino acids: CASSRQSEQYF. CDR3 in DNA: TGTGCCAGCAGTAGACAGTCCGAGCAGTACTTC.

In the case of this clone: In the same sample, other DNA sequences code for this CDR3. The chain has TRBV18 and TRBJ1-5; TRBD1 aligns across 9 bases. The CDR3 totals 14 residues. The germline gives CDR1 KGHSH, CDR2 LQKENI. V shed 2 bases and J 4 bases; nucleotides not matched to a gene: 0. CDR3 region: CASSPGQGNQPQHF. Written as DNA, the CDR3 is TGTGCCAGCTCACCAGGACAGGGGAATCAGCCCCAGCATTTT.

The chain couples TRBV4-3 to TRBJ2-1, with D possibly being TRBD2 (6 bases). Germline V CDR1 and CDR2: LGHNA, YSLEER. This CDR3 is 14 amino acids long. Trimming left V 1 base short and J 2 bases short, with 6 bases between. CDR3 nucleotide sequence: TGCGCCAGCAGCCAAGGGACTACCTACAATGAGCAGTTCTTC. Protein sequence: CASSQGTTYNEQFF.

The chain has TRBV18 and TRBJ2-3; D call uncertain. The CDR3 is made up of 15 amino acids. The V end lost 1 base, the J end lost 2 bases, and 10 bases lay between the germline ends. Germline values: CDR1 KGHSH, CDR2 LQKENI. CDR3 coding DNA: TGTGCCAGCTCACCACTTGCGGCGACCACAGATACGCAGTATTTT. Translated, it gives CASSPLAATTDTQYF.

This sequence joins TRBV2 and TRBJ1-4; 9 bases fit TRBD1. The CDR3 has 15 residues. Per the germline V gene, CDR1 is SNHLY and CDR2 is FYNNEI. With 7 bases clipped from V and 7 bases from J, the junction kept 10 bases outside the gene matches. The CDR3 DNA reads as TGTGCCAGCACCCCCGGGGGGACAGGGTTTGAAAAACTGTTTTTT. Translated: CASTPGGTGFEKLFF.

The chain employs TRBV19 and TRBJ2-7; 9 positions agree with TRBD1. Germline V gene lookup returns CDR1 LNHDA and CDR2 SQIVND (reference sequence). The CDR3 length is 16 residues. V shed 1 base and J 3 bases; nucleotides not matched to a gene: 7. Here the CDR3 reads CASSIGTGTGLYEQYF. CDR3 nucleotide sequence: TGTGCCAGTAGTATAGGTACCGGGACAGGGCTCTACGAGCAGTACTTC. The entire variable domain, with the rest obtained from reference TRBV19 and TRBJ2-7, is as follows: DGGITQSPKYLFRKEGQNVTLSCEQNLNHDAMYWYRQDPGQGLRLIYYSQIVNDFQKGDIAEGYSVSREKKESFPLTVTSAQKNPTAFYLCASSIGTGTGLYEQYFGPGTRLTVT.

The V call is TRBV30, the J call TRBJ2-1; 8 bases fit TRBD1. Germline trimming cut 5 bases from V and 3 bases from J; bases unmatched to any gene: 24. CDR3 length equals 20 residues. Germline V gives CDR1 GTSNPN, CDR2 SVGIG (reference sequence). In DNA, the CDR3 is TGTGCCTGGGAGGACAGGGCCCTACAGACCTCCGGGACAATCTACAATGAGCAGTTCTTC. This codes for CAWEDRALQTSGTIYNEQFF.

The CDR3 here is CASSRTFTYEQYF. Here the CDR3 DNA reads TGTGCCAGCAGCCGGACTTTCACCTACGAGCAGTACTTC. The chain is built from TRBV11-2 and TRBJ2-7; possible D gene TRBD2, 5 bases. This CDR3 comprises 13 residues. The germline V gene has CDR1 SGHAT and CDR2 FQNNGV. V lost 5 bases, J lost 2 bases, and 10 bases lay in between.

The chain couples TRBV11-2 to TRBJ2-7; TRBD1 is a possible D gene (5 bases). In germline, CDR1 is SGHAT, CDR2 FQNNGV. V gave up 1 base and J gave up 2 bases, with 9 bases separating them. This CDR3 is built from 14 residues. As DNA, the CDR3 is TGTGCCAGCAGCTTAGTCGAAGGGGCCTACGAGCAGTACTTC. Residues: CASSLVEGAYEQYF.

The chain links TRBV3-1 (or the pseudogene TRBV3-2) to TRBJ2-7; D perhaps matches TRBD1 (6 bases). The CDR3 is 12 residues long. Germline CDR1 reads LGHDT; CDR2 reads YNNKEL (reference sequence). Trimming shortened V by 1 base and J by 6 bases, and 7 bases separated the two germline ends. The CDR3, as DNA: TGTGCCAGCAGCCAAGCAGGGGTCGAGCAGTACTTC. Amino acid sequence: CASSQAGVEQYF.

The chain links TRBV10-3 to TRBJ1-1; maybe TRBD1 (5 bases). The germline V and J ends were trimmed by 5 bases and 1 base, with 11 bases remaining between them. Looked up from germline, CDR1 is ENHRY and CDR2 is SYGVKD. CDR3 length equals 14 residues. The CDR3 protein is CAISPLGGNTEAFF. The CDR3 DNA follows: TGTGCCATCAGTCCCTTGGGGGGGAACACTGAAGCTTTCTTT.

The gene calls are TRBV30 and TRBJ1-1, with 7 bases that match TRBD1. The CDR3 consists of 16 residues. V dropped 1 base and J dropped 0; count of bases not matched to a gene: 8. CDR1 is GTSNPN, CDR2 SVGIG, per germline (reference sequence). This CDR3 reads CAWSGGLDRMNTEAFF. CDR3 DNA: TGTGCCTGGAGTGGGGGCTTGGACAGGATGAACACTGAAGCTTTCTTT.

This clone was recorded a few times. The chain recombines TRBV19 with TRBJ2-7; possibly TRBD2 for D (5 bases). Germline-derived CDR1 and CDR2 are LNHDA and SQIVND (reference sequence). V was cut by 6 bases and J by 1 base, with 10 bases left in between. The CDR3 runs to 13 residues. CDR3 in amino acids: CASSRTSSYEQYF. The CDR3 DNA reads as TGTGCCAGTAGCCGTACTAGTTCCTACGAGCAGTACTTC.

CDR3 protein: CASRPGGGSGNTIYF. The CDR3 nucleotides read TGTGCCAGCAGACCAGGGGGCGGCTCTGGAAACACCATATATTTT. The V and J genes are TRBV4-2 and TRBJ1-3; 8 bases match TRBD1. Germline V lookup: CDR1 LGHNA, CDR2 YNFKEQ. This CDR3 region has 15 residues. J gave up 0 bases and V 6 bases, and 4 bases lay outside the gene matches.

This chain links TRBV28 with TRBJ1-1, with 7 bases that match TRBD1. Germline assignment: CDR1 MDHEN and CDR2 SYDVKM. The CDR3 consists of 15 residues. V dropped 7 bases and J dropped 1; count of bases not matched to a gene: 9. CDR3 in amino acids: CASTPPRTGNTEAFF. CDR3 bases: TGTGCCAGCACCCCCCCCCGGACAGGGAACACTGAAGCTTTCTTT. Drawing the rest from reference TRBV28 and TRBJ1-1, the complete variable domain is DVKVTQSSRYLVKRTGEKVFLECVQDMDHENMFWYRQDPGLGLRLIYFSYDVKMKEKGDIPEGYSVSREKKERFSLILESASTNQTSMYLCASTPPRTGNTEAFFGQGTRLTVV.

The V call is TRBV5-1, the J call TRBJ1-5; TRBD1 matches at 7 bases. Germline-derived CDR1 and CDR2 are SGHRS and YFSETQ. CDR3 size: 14 residues. The ends lost 3 bases at V and 5 bases at J; junction bases unmatched: 5. Here the CDR3 reads CASSSGQLDQPQHF. CDR3 nucleotide sequence: TGCGCCAGCAGCTCGGGACAGTTGGATCAGCCCCAGCATTTT.

This clone was counted only a few times. The chain recombines TRBV4-1 with TRBJ1-4; D is undetermined. This CDR3 is 15 amino acids long. V lost 4 bases, J lost 0 bases, and 9 bases lay in between. Germline V gene data show CDR1 as MGHRA and CDR2 as YSYEKL. The CDR3 region is CASSLHPATNEKLFF. In DNA form, the CDR3 reads TGCGCCAGCAGCCTACACCCTGCAACTAATGAAAAACTGTTTTTT.

This chain uses TRBV7-3 with TRBJ1-2; D perhaps matches TRBD1 (5 bases). Germline loops: CDR1 SGHTA, CDR2 FQGTGA. This CDR3 region has 13 residues. V was clipped by 6 bases and J by 6 bases, with 14 bases between them. The CDR3 nucleotides are TGTGCCAGCAGGTCCACGGGGGGTGATGGCTACACCTTC. Translated, it gives CASRSTGGDGYTF.